In its sample, the clone carrying this TCR beta chain was seen a few times. Its antigen is unknown. The CDR3 is 12 residues long. CDR1 is SQVTM and CDR2 is ANQGSEA in the germline V gene. Trimming cost V 5 bases and J 3 bases, with 8 bases left between them. The sample originates from a study of cytomegalovirus exposure and HLA in healthy donors. Study conclusions and caveats: 150 to 200 TCR beta chains were listed as cytomegalovirus-associated.

It was with 60 Vbeta and 13 Jbeta primers that the PCR ran. Produced via immunoSEQ multiplex PCR; TCRdb's table is partial and in-frame only. The top ten hold 2.5% to 3% of the sample, which has nearly 110,000 clones, over 70% seen once. The sequenced sample consisted of PBMCs. This chain links TRBV29-1 with TRBJ1-3; weak D call: TRBD1 (6 bases). This TCR was sampled from a female donor in good health and CMV-seronegative. CDR3 residues: CSVWTVGNTIYF. The CDR3 bases are TGCAGCGTTTGGACAGTTGGAAACACCATATATTTT.